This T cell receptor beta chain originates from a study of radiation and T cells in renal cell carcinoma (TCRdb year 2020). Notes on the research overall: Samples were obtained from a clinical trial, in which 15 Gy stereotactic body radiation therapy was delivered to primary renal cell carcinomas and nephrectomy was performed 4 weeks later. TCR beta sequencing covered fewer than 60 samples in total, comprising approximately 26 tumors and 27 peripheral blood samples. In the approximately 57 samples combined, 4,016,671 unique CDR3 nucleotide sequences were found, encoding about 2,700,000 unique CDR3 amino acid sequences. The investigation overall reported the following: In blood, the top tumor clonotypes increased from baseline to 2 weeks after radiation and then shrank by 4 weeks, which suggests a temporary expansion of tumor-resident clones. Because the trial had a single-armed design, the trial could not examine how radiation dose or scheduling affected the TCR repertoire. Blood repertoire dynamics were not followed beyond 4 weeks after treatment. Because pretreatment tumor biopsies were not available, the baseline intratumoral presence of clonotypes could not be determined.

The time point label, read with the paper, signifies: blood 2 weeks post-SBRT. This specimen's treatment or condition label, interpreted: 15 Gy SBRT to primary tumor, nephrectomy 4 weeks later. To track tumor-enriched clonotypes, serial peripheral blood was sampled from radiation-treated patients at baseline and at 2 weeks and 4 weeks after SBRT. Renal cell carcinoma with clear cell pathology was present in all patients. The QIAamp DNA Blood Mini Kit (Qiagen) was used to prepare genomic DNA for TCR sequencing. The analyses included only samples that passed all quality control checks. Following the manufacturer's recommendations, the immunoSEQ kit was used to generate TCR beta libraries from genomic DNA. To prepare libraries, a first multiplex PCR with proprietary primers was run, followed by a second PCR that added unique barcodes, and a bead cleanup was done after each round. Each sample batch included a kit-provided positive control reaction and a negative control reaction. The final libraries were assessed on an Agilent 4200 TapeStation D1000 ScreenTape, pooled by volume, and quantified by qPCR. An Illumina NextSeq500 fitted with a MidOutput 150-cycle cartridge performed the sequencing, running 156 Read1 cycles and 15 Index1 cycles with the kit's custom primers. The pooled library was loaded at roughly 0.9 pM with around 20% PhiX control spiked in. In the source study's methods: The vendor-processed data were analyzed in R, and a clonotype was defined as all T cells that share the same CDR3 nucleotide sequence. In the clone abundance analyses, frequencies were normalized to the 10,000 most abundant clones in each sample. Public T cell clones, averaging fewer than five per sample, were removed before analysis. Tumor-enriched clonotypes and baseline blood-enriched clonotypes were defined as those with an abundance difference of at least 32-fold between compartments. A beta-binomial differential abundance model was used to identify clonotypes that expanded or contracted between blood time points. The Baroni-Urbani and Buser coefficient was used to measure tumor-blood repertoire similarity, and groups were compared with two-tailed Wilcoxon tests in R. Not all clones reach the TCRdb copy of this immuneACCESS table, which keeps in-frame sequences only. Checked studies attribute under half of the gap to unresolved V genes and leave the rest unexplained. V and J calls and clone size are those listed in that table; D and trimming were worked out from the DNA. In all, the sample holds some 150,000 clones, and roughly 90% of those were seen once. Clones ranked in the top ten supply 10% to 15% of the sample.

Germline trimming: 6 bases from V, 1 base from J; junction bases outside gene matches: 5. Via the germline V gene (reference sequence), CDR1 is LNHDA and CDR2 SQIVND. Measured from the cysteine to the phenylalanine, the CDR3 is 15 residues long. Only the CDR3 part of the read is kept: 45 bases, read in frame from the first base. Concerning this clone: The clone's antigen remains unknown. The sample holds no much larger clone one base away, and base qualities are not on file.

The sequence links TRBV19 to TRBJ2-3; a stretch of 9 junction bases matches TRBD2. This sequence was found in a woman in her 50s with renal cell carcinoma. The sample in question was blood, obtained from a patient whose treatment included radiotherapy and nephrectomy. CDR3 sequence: CASSLRLAGTDTQYF. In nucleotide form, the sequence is TGTGCCAGTAGCCTCAGACTAGCGGGCACAGATACGCAGTATTTT.